Listed here are 21 T cell receptor beta chains from one sample, sequenced in a study of early T cells in non-severe SARS-CoV-2 infection. TCRdb called the 5' RACE reads again in MiXCR, with one record for every CDR3 protein. The sample has about 71,000 distinct CDR3 sequences, 9.5% to 15% seen once. Sample: whole blood, taken at baseline. Receptor source: an adult who was a healthcare worker with PCR-confirmed SARS-CoV-2 infection or an uninfected control (not recorded which).

The rearrangement uses TRBV18 and TRBJ2-3; D is ambiguous. The CDR3 has 12 residues. Germline CDR1 reads KGHSH; CDR2 reads LQKENI. V lost 5 bases and J lost 5, with 8 bases in between. The CDR3 region is CASSEQVDTQYF. CDR3 in DNA: TGTGCCAGCTCAGAGCAGGTAGATACGCAGTATTTT.

This clonotype was detected only a few times. V usage is TRBV9 and J usage is TRBJ1-2, with a possible D match to TRBD1 (5 bases). The CDR3 is made up of 15 amino acids. Trimming cost V 4 bases and J 5 bases, with 18 bases left between them. Germline V gene data show CDR1 as SGDLS and CDR2 as YYNGEE. The CDR3 protein is CASSPFNRGEYGYTF. The CDR3, as DNA: TGTGCCAGCAGCCCTTTCAACCGGGGGGAATATGGCTACACCTTC.

The chain uses TRBV4-3 and TRBJ2-3, with unresolved D. The CDR3 totals 16 residues. CDR1 and CDR2 from the germline V gene are LGHNA and YSLEER. Trimming stripped 0 bases from V and 2 bases from J, with 12 bases between. The CDR3 bases are TGCGCCAGCAGCCAAGATCGGGTCTACCCCACAGATACGCAGTATTTT. This gives the protein CASSQDRVYPTDTQYF.

The V and J genes are TRBV6-2 or TRBV6-3 and TRBJ2-3, with TRBD1 matching over 8 bases. The J segment lost 2 bases and the V segment lost 5 bases, leaving 12 bases of the junction unmatched. The CDR3 extends over 17 amino acids. From germline, CDR1 is MNHEY and CDR2 SVGEGT. The CDR3 protein is CASSPTALDRDTDTQYF. The CDR3 nucleotides are TGTGCCAGCAGTCCCACCGCGTTGGACAGGGACACAGATACGCAGTATTTT.

This clonotype was picked up many times. This rearrangement joins TRBV7-9 to TRBJ2-5; D is possibly TRBD2 (7 bases). This CDR3 has 14 residues. V lost 5 bases to trimming and J lost 5 bases, with 15 bases between them. The germline V gene encodes CDR1 SEHNR and CDR2 FQNEAQ (reference sequence). The CDR3 here is CASSGGGARETQYF. CDR3 DNA sequence: TGTGCCAGCAGCGGTGGGGGGGCACGGGAGACCCAGTACTTC.

The CDR3 nucleotides are TGTGCCAGCAGCCAATGGGACAGGACTAACTATGGCTACACCTTC. Its translation: CASSQWDRTNYGYTF. This rearrangement joins TRBV3-1 to TRBJ1-2; 8 bases line up with TRBD1. The CDR3 runs 15 residues. The germline gives CDR1 LGHDT, CDR2 YNNKEL (reference sequence). Unmatched junction bases numbered 2, after V lost 2 bases and J lost 0 bases.

Many counts were recorded for this clonotype. The chain joins TRBV5-4 to TRBJ2-7; TRBD2 aligns across 13 bases. Germline CDR1 reads SGHNT; CDR2 reads YYREEE (reference sequence). CDR3 size: 18 residues. J gave up 0 bases and V 5 bases, and 11 bases lay outside the gene matches. The CDR3 loop is CASSSRLAGGPSSYEQYF. Here the CDR3 DNA reads TGTGCCAGCAGTAGTAGACTAGCGGGGGGCCCAAGCTCCTACGAGCAGTACTTC.

This clonotype has only a few counts. The chain couples TRBV2 to TRBJ2-1; 13 bases line up with TRBD2. Germline CDR1 is SNHLY and CDR2 is FYNNEI. With V trimmed by 7 bases and J by 4 bases, 16 bases remained unmatched. This CDR3 has 19 residues. DNA of the CDR3: TGTGCCAGCATCAGTGGACTAGCGGGAGCCCTATCCATTTACAATGAGCAGTTCTTC. It encodes CASISGLAGALSIYNEQFF. The variable domain in full, completed from reference TRBV2 and TRBJ2-1, reads EPEVTQTPSHQVTQMGQEVILRCVPISNHLYFYWYRQILGQKVEFLVSFYNNEISEKSEIFDDQFSVERPDGSNFTLKIRSTKLEDSAMYFCASISGLAGALSIYNEQFFGPGTRLTVL.

This clonotype was seen repeatedly, ten times or more. The J gene is TRBJ1-1, the V gene TRBV6-1; D might be TRBD1 (6 bases). This CDR3 is 14 amino acids long. CDR1 is MNHNS and CDR2 is SASEGT in the germline V gene. V lost 4 bases and J 4 bases, leaving 13 bases between the germline ends. CDR3 DNA sequence: TGTGCCAGCAGTGTGGTCGGGGGCTTCACTGAAGCTTTCTTT. Translating gives CASSVVGGFTEAFF.

The sample holds a few counts of this clonotype. The V call is TRBV6-4, the J call TRBJ2-2; 7 nucleotides match TRBD2. The V gene's germline CDR1 is MRHNA and CDR2 SNTAGT. The V gene end was trimmed by 6 bases and the J gene end by 3 bases; junction bases not matched to a gene: 4. CDR3 length equals 14 residues. The CDR3 sequence: CASSSGDDTGELFF. The CDR3, as DNA: TGTGCCAGCAGCAGCGGGGACGACACCGGGGAGCTGTTTTTT.

The chain has TRBV6-2 or TRBV6-3 and TRBJ1-5, with 8 bases aligning to TRBD1. J gave up 2 bases and V 6 bases, and 6 bases lay outside the gene matches. The germline V gene encodes CDR1 MNHEY and CDR2 SVGEGT. The CDR3 has 15 residues. Here the CDR3 DNA reads TGTGCCAGCAGCTACGACAGGGGAGGCAATCAGCCCCAGCATTTT. Translating gives CASSYDRGGNQPQHF.

This clonotype was seen at least ten times. This chain links TRBV2 with TRBJ1-1, with D unresolved. CDR3 length: 12 residues. V was pared by 4 bases and J by 2 bases, with 5 bases between. CDR1 and CDR2 from the germline V gene are SNHLY and FYNNEI. CDR3 amino acids: CASSVYNTEAFF. CDR3 nucleotide sequence: TGTGCCAGCAGTGTTTACAACACTGAAGCTTTCTTT.

At least ten counts were recorded for this clonotype. J is TRBJ2-3 and V is TRBV2; 9 bases line up with TRBD1. J gave up 1 base and V 5 bases, and 4 bases lay outside the gene matches. Germline CDR1 SNHLY, CDR2 FYNNEI. This CDR3 region has 15 residues. This CDR3 reads CASSRRDRGTDTQYF. As DNA, the CDR3 is TGTGCCAGCAGTAGACGGGACAGGGGCACAGATACGCAGTATTTT.

This clonotype has at least ten counts. The rearrangement links TRBV29-1 to TRBJ2-1, with a possible D match to TRBD2 (5 bases). In germline, CDR1 is SQVTM, CDR2 ANQGSEA. This CDR3 has 11 residues. V was trimmed by 6 bases and J by 6 bases, leaving 9 bases between them. DNA of the CDR3: TGCAGCGTCCTACTAGTCAATGAGCAGTTCTTC. Protein sequence: CSVLLVNEQFF.

This clonotype was recorded many times. The CDR3 spells CSARGGTSGTDTQYF. Written as DNA, the CDR3 is TGCAGTGCTAGGGGGGGGACTAGCGGCACAGATACGCAGTATTTT. The genes are TRBV20-1 and TRBJ2-3; 10 positions agree with TRBD2. V was pared by 3 bases and J by 1 base, with 4 bases of the junction left unmatched. The CDR3 consists of 15 residues. CDR1 is DFQATT, CDR2 SNEGSKA, per germline (reference sequence).

CDR3 protein: CASSLGSTGQETQYF. As DNA, the CDR3 is TGCGCCAGCAGCTTGGGTTCGACAGGTCAAGAGACCCAGTACTTC. The V gene is TRBV5-1, the J gene TRBJ2-5; perhaps TRBD1 as D (6 bases). Deletions cut 0 bases from V and 2 bases from J, with 11 bases between. The germline CDR1 and CDR2 sequences are SGHRS and YFSETQ. CDR3 length: 15 residues. The full variable domain, with the rest looked up from reference TRBV5-1 and TRBJ2-5, is KAGVTQTPRYLIKTRGQQVTLSCSPISGHRSVSWYQQTPGQGLQFLFEYFSETQRNKGNFPGRFSGRQFSNSRSEMNVSTLELGDSALYLCASSLGSTGQETQYFGPGTRLLVL.

V gene TRBV5-1 combines with J gene TRBJ2-3; 9 bases fit TRBD1. V gave up 4 bases and J gave up 4 bases; unmatched junction bases: 7. The CDR3 loop spans 15 amino acids. The germline V gene encodes CDR1 SGHRS and CDR2 YFSETQ. Here the CDR3 DNA reads TGCGCCAGCAGCCCCGGGACAGGGCAGTCAGATACGCAGTATTTT. Protein: CASSPGTGQSDTQYF.

This clonotype has just a few counts. J is TRBJ2-7 and V is TRBV4-3; D is unclear. This CDR3 contains 14 residues. Germline CDR1 reads LGHNA; CDR2 reads YSLEER. Trimming stripped 0 bases from V and 1 base from J, with 7 bases between. The CDR3 nucleotides are TGCGCCAGCAGCCAAGATCGAGGTTCCTACGAGCAGTACTTC. This codes for CASSQDRGSYEQYF.

The V gene is TRBV6-2 or TRBV6-3, the J gene TRBJ2-7, with 10 bases matching TRBD2. Germline CDR1 MNHEY, CDR2 SVGEGT. J gave up 5 bases and V 5 bases, and 6 bases lay outside the gene matches. The CDR3 has 14 amino acids. The CDR3 DNA reads TGTGCCAGCAGTGAGCGGGGGGGCCGTAACGAGCAGTACTTC. Translating gives CASSERGGRNEQYF.

A few counts support this clonotype. This chain links TRBV12-3 or TRBV12-4 with TRBJ1-6; 9 bases are a match to TRBD1. The CDR3 covers 17 residues. The junction had 8 bases not matched to a gene; V was cut back by 1 base and J by 7 bases. The CDR3 DNA sequence: TGTGCCAGCAGTTTAGTAGTGGGACAGGGCGACAATTCACCCCTCCACTTT. This sequence encodes CASSLVVGQGDNSPLHF.

The CDR3 bases are TGTGCCAGCAGTTTAGAGCCAAACACTGAAGCTTTCTTT. Its protein product is CASSLEPNTEAFF. The chain joins TRBV27 to TRBJ1-1; no definite D call. This CDR3 is 13 amino acids long. Trimming stripped 2 bases from V and 2 bases from J, with 6 bases between. The germline gives CDR1 MNHEY, CDR2 SMNVEV (reference sequence).